A selection of T cell receptor beta chains follows, all from one sample in a study of brain metastases from non-small cell lung cancer. Repertoires were generated with immunoSEQ multiplex PCR, while TCRdb's copy carries only in-frame clones and drops some. The sample lists 1,500 to 2,000 clones; 91% were seen once. The material sequenced was tumor-adjacent normal tissue. The receptor set was obtained from a donor at least 40 years old with non-small cell lung cancer. Both conserved end residues are part of each CDR3. Each record gives: CDR3 protein, CDR3 length, J gene, V gene.

CDR3 protein: CASSFGGRLDTEAFF
CDR3 length: 15
J gene: TRBJ1-1
V gene: TRBV7-2

CDR3 protein: CASSLIAGAGTGELFF
CDR3 length: 16
J gene: TRBJ2-2
V gene: TRBV7-3

CDR3 protein: CASRTAPEGPQHF
CDR3 length: 13
J gene: TRBJ1-5
V gene: TRBV28

CDR3 protein: CATKRDFQGSYEQYF
CDR3 length: 15
J gene: TRBJ2-7
V gene: TRBV6-5

CDR3 protein: CASSQDNPGPSYEQYF
CDR3 length: 16
J gene: TRBJ2-7
V gene: TRBV4-3

CDR3 protein: CASSSLAGLSTDTQYF
CDR3 length: 16
J gene: TRBJ2-3
V gene: TRBV5-1

CDR3 protein: CASSSRGLGEQFF
CDR3 length: 13
J gene: TRBJ2-1
V gene: TRBV12-3/TRBV12-4

CDR3 protein: CASSGRVNEQFF
CDR3 length: 12
J gene: TRBJ2-1
V gene: TRBV5-6

CDR3 protein: CASSRGGIIETQYF
CDR3 length: 14
J gene: TRBJ2-5
V gene: TRBV6-5

CDR3 protein: CASSLSTPDGETQYF
CDR3 length: 15
J gene: TRBJ2-5
V gene: TRBV7-6